Below, 32 T cell receptor beta chains from the same sample are listed, as sequenced in a study of blood T cell repertoires in COVID-19. Libraries were prepared by immunoSEQ multiplex PCR; TCRdb keeps only in-frame clonotypes and omits some of them. Of roughly 170,000 clones listed, about 85% were seen once; the top ten hold roughly 1.1%. Sequencing was carried out using peripheral blood. These receptors originate from a man between 60 and 75 years old who had recovered from COVID-19.

V is TRBV6-4 and J is TRBJ2-3, with a tentative D call TRBD2 (6 bases). The germline gives CDR1 MRHNA, CDR2 SNTAGT. The CDR3 runs 13 residues. V was shortened by 4 bases and J by 3 bases, with 8 bases between the two germline ends. The CDR3 is CASSAGVTDTQYF. CDR3 sequence (DNA): TGTGCCAGCAGTGCGGGGGTGACAGATACGCAGTATTTT.

The V gene is TRBV19, the J gene TRBJ2-2; 8 bases are shared with TRBD2. The V gene end was trimmed by 6 bases and the J gene end by 1 base; junction bases not matched to a gene: 10. Per germline, CDR1 LNHDA and CDR2 SQIVND (reference sequence). The CDR3 sequence is 17 residues long. The CDR3 spells CASRRAGGSLNTGELFF. The DNA for the CDR3 is TGTGCCAGTAGAAGGGCGGGGGGCTCCTTGAACACCGGGGAGCTGTTTTTT.

The chain carries TRBV5-1 and TRBJ2-1, with D possibly TRBD2 on 6 matching bases. Germline CDR1 is SGHRS and CDR2 is YFSETQ. V lost 0 bases and J lost 4, with 11 bases in between. The CDR3 has 15 amino acids. The CDR3 here is CASSLGASAYNEQFF. The CDR3 nucleotides read TGCGCCAGCAGCTTGGGGGCTAGCGCGTACAATGAGCAGTTCTTC.

CDR3 loop: CASSLEGGGYYEQYF. In nucleotides, the CDR3 is TGTGCCAGCAGCTTAGAGGGCGGGGGCTACTACGAGCAGTACTTC. This chain connects TRBV7-2 to TRBJ2-7; D is possibly TRBD2 (7 bases). The V end lost 1 base, the J end lost 3 bases, and 13 bases lay between the germline ends. Germline CDR1 reads SGHTA; CDR2 reads FQGNSA. This CDR3 is 15 amino acids long.

The chain has TRBV7-9 and TRBJ1-2; D gene unclear. The CDR3 loop spans 15 amino acids. CDR1 is SEHNR, CDR2 FQNEAQ, per germline (reference sequence). Trimming left V 1 base short and J 5 bases short, with 14 bases between. The CDR3 DNA reads as TGTGCCAGCAGCTTAGGAGGCGGCAGCCTATATGGCTACACCTTC. Its protein product is CASSLGGGSLYGYTF.

The chain links TRBV6-6 to TRBJ1-1; TRBD1 might be the D (5 bases). There are 16 residues in the CDR3. V gave up 8 bases and J gave up 2 bases, with 21 bases separating them. Germline values: CDR1 MNHNY, CDR2 SVGAGI (reference sequence). The CDR3 spells CASSSLGGASNTEAFF. The CDR3 DNA follows: TGTGCCAGCTCGTCTCTCGGCGGGGCCAGCAACACTGAAGCTTTCTTT.

The V gene is TRBV24-1, the J gene TRBJ2-5; 9 bases agree with TRBD2. CDR1 KGHDR and CDR2 SFDVKD come from the germline V gene. The CDR3 runs 16 residues. V gave up 5 bases and J gave up 5 bases; unmatched junction bases: 11. This CDR3 is CATSGGGLAVEETQYF. The CDR3 nucleotides read TGTGCCACCAGTGGCGGGGGACTAGCCGTAGAGGAGACCCAGTACTTC.

This chain connects TRBV4-2 to TRBJ2-3, with D perhaps matching TRBD1 (6 bases). The CDR3 contains 15 residues. V was cut by 1 base and J by 0 bases, with 8 bases left in between. Germline loops: CDR1 LGHNA, CDR2 YNFKEQ. CDR3 coding DNA: TGTGCCAGCAGCCAAGGGACAGACAGCACAGATACGCAGTATTTT. This translates into CASSQGTDSTDTQYF.

J is TRBJ1-1 and V is TRBV5-8, with D maybe TRBD1 (5 bases). V shed 4 bases and J shed 6 bases, with 13 bases lying between them. This CDR3 is built from 13 residues. Germline loops: CDR1 SGHTS, CDR2 YDEGEE. In nucleotides, the CDR3 is TGTGCCAGCAGCCCCCTCGGGGGGGCTGAAGCTTTCTTT. Protein sequence: CASSPLGGAEAFF.

The sample holds one count of this clone. The chain links TRBV10-3 to TRBJ2-2; TRBD2 agrees at 8 bases. This CDR3 has 15 residues. Germline CDR1 reads ENHRY; CDR2 reads SYGVKD. V lost 2 bases, J lost 5 bases, and 4 bases stayed unmatched. Written as DNA, the CDR3 is TGTGCCATCAGTGAGGGACTAGCTTGGACCGGGGAGCTGTTTTTT. Translating gives CAISEGLAWTGELFF.

The genes are TRBV18 and TRBJ1-3; weak D call: TRBD1 (6 bases). The CDR3 sequence is 14 residues long. The germline V gene has CDR1 KGHSH and CDR2 LQKENI. Trimming removed 2 bases at V and 8 bases at J, with 13 bases between. The CDR3 DNA is TGTGCCAGCTCACCAGGTACAGGGCGCGACACCATATATTTT. This codes for CASSPGTGRDTIYF.

The chain joins TRBV2 to TRBJ1-4, with D tentatively TRBD1 (5 bases). CDR1 and CDR2 (germline): SNHLY, FYNNEI. There are 17 residues in the CDR3. V was pared by 3 bases and J by 2 bases, with 16 bases between. The CDR3 region is CASSDRQGSSTNEKLFF. In nucleotides, the CDR3 is TGTGCCAGCAGTGATCGGCAGGGTTCGTCTACTAATGAAAAACTGTTTTTT.

The CDR3 here is CASSPLAGGLANEQFF. The DNA for the CDR3 is TGCGCCAGCAGCCCACTAGCGGGGGGGCTGGCGAATGAGCAGTTCTTC. The V and J genes are TRBV5-1 and TRBJ2-1; 13 bases align to TRBD2. Germline CDR1 and CDR2: SGHRS and YFSETQ. The CDR3 runs 16 residues. V lost 4 bases, J lost 7 bases, and 8 bases stayed unmatched.

V is TRBV7-2 and J is TRBJ2-2; D might be TRBD2 (6 bases). V was clipped by 1 base and J by 4 bases, with 10 bases between them. This CDR3 has 15 residues. The germline V gene has CDR1 SGHTA and CDR2 FQGNSA. The CDR3: CASSLGLGFTGELFF. CDR3 bases: TGTGCCAGCAGCTTAGGACTAGGGTTCACCGGGGAGCTGTTTTTT.

This rearrangement joins TRBV28 to TRBJ1-2; D not certain. Germline V gives CDR1 MDHEN, CDR2 SYDVKM. There are 13 residues in the CDR3. Deletions cut 3 bases from V and 6 bases from J, with 11 bases between. Here the CDR3 reads CASSFAGLHGYTF. The CDR3 nucleotides read TGTGCCAGCAGTTTTGCGGGGTTGCATGGCTACACCTTC.

V is TRBV20-1 and J is TRBJ1-2; maybe TRBD1 (6 bases). The CDR3 is 14 amino acids. Germline V lookup: CDR1 DFQATT, CDR2 SNEGSKA (reference sequence). The ends were cut back, 3 bases at V and 4 bases at J, with 15 bases in the middle. The CDR3: CSASGDTGIYGYTF. Here the CDR3 DNA reads TGCAGTGCTAGTGGGGATACAGGGATCTATGGCTACACCTTC.

The V call is TRBV5-1, the J call TRBJ2-7; 9 bases line up with TRBD1. The CDR3 length is 14 residues. Trimming took 4 bases from V and 5 from J; bases not matched to a gene: 7. From germline, CDR1 is SGHRS and CDR2 YFSETQ. The DNA for the CDR3 is TGCGCCAGCAGCGAAACCGGGACAGGGCACGAGCAGTACTTC. It encodes CASSETGTGHEQYF. Filled out from reference TRBV5-1 and TRBJ2-7, the complete variable domain reads KAGVTQTPRYLIKTRGQQVTLSCSPISGHRSVSWYQQTPGQGLQFLFEYFSETQRNKGNFPGRFSGRQFSNSRSEMNVSTLELGDSALYLCASSETGTGHEQYFGPGTRLTVT.

The J gene is TRBJ1-1, the V gene TRBV5-6; D is ambiguous. This CDR3 region has 15 residues. V was shortened by 0 bases and J by 4 bases, with 13 bases between the two germline ends. CDR1 is SGHDT and CDR2 is YYEEEE in the germline V gene. The CDR3 is CASSLDGLEVTEAFF. The DNA for the CDR3 is TGTGCCAGCAGCTTGGATGGGTTGGAGGTCACTGAAGCTTTCTTT.

Worth noting for this clone: This sample includes further DNA sequences coding for the same CDR3. The CDR3 spells CASSLVGGNTEAFF. The CDR3 DNA reads TGTGCCAGCAGCTTGGTTGGGGGCAACACTGAAGCTTTCTTT. The chain is built from TRBV5-6 and TRBJ1-1, with D perhaps matching TRBD1 (6 bases). The germline V and J ends were trimmed by 0 bases and 2 bases, with 8 bases remaining between them. Germline CDR1 is SGHDT and CDR2 is YYEEEE. The CDR3 runs to 14 residues. Drawing the rest from reference TRBV5-6 and TRBJ1-1, the complete variable domain is DAGVTQSPTHLIKTRGQQVTLRCSPKSGHDTVSWYQQALGQGPQFIFQYYEEEERQRGNFPDRFSGHQFPNYSSELNVNALLLGDSALYLCASSLVGGNTEAFFGQGTRLTVV.

This clone was counted between two and nine times. V gene TRBV18 combines with J gene TRBJ2-6, with 8 bases fitting TRBD1. The CDR3 runs 20 residues. Per the germline V gene, CDR1 is KGHSH and CDR2 is LQKENI. Trimming took 4 bases from V and 1 from J; bases not matched to a gene: 15. CDR3 loop: CASSLSLRDRLTSGANVLTF. Written as DNA, the CDR3 is TGTGCCAGCTCACTTTCCCTCCGGGACAGGCTTACTTCTGGGGCCAACGTCCTGACTTTC.

The chain uses TRBV14 and TRBJ2-5, with a possible D match to TRBD1 (6 bases). Germline assignment: CDR1 SGHDN and CDR2 FVKESK. V shed 5 bases and J shed 5 bases, with 18 bases lying between them. The CDR3 covers 15 residues. DNA for the CDR3: TGTGCCAGCAGCTATGGGACACCCGAGGGGGAGACCCAGTACTTC. Its translation: CASSYGTPEGETQYF.

About this clone: A junction boundary mismatches the germline segment, possibly from a read error. The rearrangement links TRBV7-3 to TRBJ2-3; 9 bases agree with TRBD2. Germline V CDR1 and CDR2: SGHTA, FQGTGA. This CDR3 region has 14 residues. The DNA for the CDR3 is TGTGCCAGCAGCTCCGGGACTAGCAGAGATACGCAGTATTTT. It codes for CASSSGTSRDTQYF. Full variable domain (outside the CDR3, taken from reference TRBV7-3 and TRBJ2-3): GAGVSQTPSNKVTEKGKYVELRCDPISGHTALYWYRQSLGQGPEFLIYFQGTGAADDSGLPNDRFFAVRPEGSVSTLKIQRTERGDSAVYLCASSSGTSRDTQYFGPGTRLTVL.

The genes are TRBV6-6 and TRBJ1-2; a possible D gene is TRBD1 (6 bases). CDR3 size: 14 residues. The V end was cut by 2 bases, the J end by 2 bases, with 9 bases between. Germline CDR1 and CDR2: MNHNY and SVGAGI (reference sequence). Here the CDR3 reads CASSYPGQNYGYTF. As DNA, the CDR3 is TGTGCCAGCAGTTACCCGGGACAAAACTATGGCTACACCTTC.

The chain couples TRBV2 to TRBJ2-6; D is undetermined. Trimming shortened V by 5 bases and J by 0 bases, and 5 bases separated the two germline ends. CDR1 is SNHLY and CDR2 is FYNNEI in the germline V gene. This CDR3 has 14 residues. DNA for the CDR3: TGTGCCAGCAGTCGAGGCTCTGGGGCCAACGTCCTGACTTTC. It yields the protein CASSRGSGANVLTF.

The chain links TRBV19 to TRBJ2-3, with 10 positions matching TRBD2. Germline V gene data show CDR1 as LNHDA and CDR2 as SQIVND (reference sequence). The CDR3 length is 15 residues. V lost 8 bases to trimming and J lost 6 bases; unmatched junction nucleotides: 11. In nucleotides, the CDR3 is TGTGCCAGTCTACAACGAGCGGGGGGGCCGGATACGCAGTATTTT. Translated: CASLQRAGGPDTQYF. Variable domain in full (rest from reference TRBV19 and TRBJ2-3): DGGITQSPKYLFRKEGQNVTLSCEQNLNHDAMYWYRQDPGQGLRLIYYSQIVNDFQKGDIAEGYSVSREKKESFPLTVTSAQKNPTAFYLCASLQRAGGPDTQYFGPGTRLTVL.

The J gene is TRBJ1-6, the V gene TRBV4-3; 8 bases fit TRBD1. The germline CDR1 and CDR2 sequences are LGHNA and YSLEER. The trim removed 0 bases at V and 12 bases at J, leaving 10 bases unmatched. The CDR3 spans 16 residues. In DNA form, the CDR3 reads TGCGCCAGCAGCCAAGATTTCGGACAGGGCTTTGTACCCCTCCACTTT. It yields the protein CASSQDFGQGFVPLHF.

This clone was found once. The chain employs TRBV6-5 and TRBJ1-6, with D possibly matching TRBD1 (5 bases). Germline V gene lookup returns CDR1 MNHEY and CDR2 SVGAGI. V shed 11 bases and J shed 7 bases, with 18 bases lying between them. CDR3 length: 14 amino acids. CDR3: CAVGGDARNSPLHF. The CDR3 nucleotides are TGTGCCGTCGGGGGGGACGCAAGAAATTCACCCCTCCACTTT.

This rearrangement joins TRBV4-3 to TRBJ1-6; TRBD1 aligns across 9 bases. The CDR3 has 16 amino acids. V lost 1 base, J lost 9 bases, and 7 bases stayed unmatched. Germline V lookup: CDR1 LGHNA, CDR2 YSLEER. CDR3: CASSQGGGTGPSPLHF. In nucleotides, the CDR3 is TGCGCCAGCAGCCAAGGGGGAGGGACAGGGCCTTCACCCCTCCACTTT.

CDR3 in DNA: TGTGCCAGTAGTATAACCGGGGTGAACACTGAAGCTTTCTTT. Translation: CASSITGVNTEAFF. The chain employs TRBV19 and TRBJ1-1; no definite D call. V lost 2 bases and J 0 bases, leaving 7 bases between the germline ends. This CDR3 contains 14 residues. Germline V lookup: CDR1 LNHDA, CDR2 SQIVND (reference sequence).

The chain links TRBV12-3 or TRBV12-4 to TRBJ1-4; D remains unclear. CDR3 size: 11 residues. The germline V and J ends were trimmed by 7 bases and 7 bases, with 7 bases remaining between them. DNA for the CDR3: TGTGCCAGCACCATCAGTGAAAAACTGTTTTTT. It translates to CASTISEKLFF.

The chain is built from TRBV5-1 and TRBJ2-3; perhaps TRBD2 as D (5 bases). Germline CDR1 reads SGHRS; CDR2 reads YFSETQ. With 4 bases removed from V and 2 bases from J, the gap between germline ends came to 14 bases. The CDR3 has 15 residues. The CDR3 DNA reads TGCGCCAGCAGCCGAACCGGGATTAACACAGATACGCAGTATTTT. It encodes CASSRTGINTDTQYF.

The chain has TRBV7-9 and TRBJ2-5, with D tentatively TRBD1 (5 bases). CDR3 length: 17 residues. Between the trimmed V and J ends, which lost 5 bases and 4 bases, there was a span of 23 bases. Germline values: CDR1 SEHNR, CDR2 FQNEAQ (reference sequence). The CDR3 region is CASSPRFSGRTGETQYF. The CDR3 coding sequence is TGTGCCAGCAGCCCGCGGTTTTCAGGGCGCACCGGAGAGACCCAGTACTTC.